The T cell receptor (beta chain) under discussion was sequenced for a study of spatial heterogeneity in lung cancer. Study-wide background: There were 75 or so donors, all of them untreated patients with early-stage non-small cell lung cancer. Detected sequences consistently included more beta-chain ones than alpha-chain ones.

The sample's time point: blood at routine non-recurrence follow-up after resection. In each case, whole RNA from tumor, nontumor lung or frozen PBMC was sequenced unsorted. This clonotype was found a few times. Every TCR cDNA molecule carried a tag that served as a unique molecular identifier. TCRdb re-called the 5' RACE reads with MiXCR, one entry per CDR3 protein. Counted here are 20,000 or so distinct CDR3 sequences, less than 12% occurring once; the ten biggest clones make up around 34%. The CDR3 covers 15 residues. V lost 4 bases, J lost 0 bases, and 11 bases lay in between. The germline gives CDR1 MDHEN, CDR2 SYDVKM.

J is TRBJ2-3 and V is TRBV28; D perhaps matches TRBD2 (5 bases). The TCR originated in a female donor with early-stage non-small cell lung cancer. Sequencing was performed on PBMCs, taken at follow-up. The CDR3 region has the DNA TGTGCCAGCAGTTCCCAGAGGGCGAGCACAGATACGCAGTATTTT. As protein: CASSSQRASTDTQYF.